Each of the 19 T cell receptor beta chains below was sequenced from the same sample in a study of CXCR3-negative and CXCR3-positive naive CD8 T cells. UMI-tagged TRB cDNA libraries were built via 5' RACE. One entry per CDR3 protein, without DNA, is what TCRdb gives after re-calling the 5' RACE reads. Here the sample table reports approximately 100,000 distinct CDR3 sequences. Study results and caveats: Relative to CXCR3-negative naive cells, CXCR3-positive naive cells had more hydrophobic TRB CDR3s.

Antigens for these TCRs are unknown. Sequenced input: naive CXCR3+ CD8+ T cells from blood. Subset reported: CD45RO-CCR7+CD27+CD95- naive CD8+ T cells expressing CXCR3 (TNR3+). These TCRs come from a human donor in good health. Some clones in this sample may be carry-over from other donors' samples.

The chain carries TRBV7-2 and TRBJ2-7; the TCRdb D gene call, TRBD2, has no DNA to confirm it. The CDR3 is 14 amino acids. Germline CDR1 SGHTA, CDR2 FQGNSA. CDR3 in amino acids: CASSEPGLVYEQYF.

The V call is TRBV19, the J call TRBJ1-1; TCRdb outputs TRBD1, but without DNA this stays unchecked. Germline CDR1 and CDR2: LNHDA and SQIVND (reference sequence). This CDR3 comprises 13 residues. CDR3 sequence reads: CASSTPGSTEAFF.

V and J are TRBV19 and TRBJ1-1; TCRdb indicates TRBD1, and absent DNA this call remains unverified. Germline lookup yields CDR1 LNHDA and CDR2 SQIVND (reference sequence). The CDR3 is 15 residues long. This chain's CDR3 is CASRTGTRGPTEAFF.

This CDR3 reads CASNPLGARFYNEQFF. The chain is built from TRBV12-3 or TRBV12-4 and TRBJ2-1. This CDR3 is built from 16 residues.

The chain carries TRBV7-2 and TRBJ1-5. This CDR3 has 14 residues. From germline, CDR1 is SGHTA and CDR2 FQGNSA. Here the CDR3 reads CASRQRYSNQPQHF.

The V gene is TRBV11-2, the J gene TRBJ2-7; the TRBD1 assignment by TCRdb is unverifiable without DNA. CDR1 SGHAT and CDR2 FQNNGV come from the germline V gene. The CDR3 is 14 amino acids. CDR3 in amino acids: CASSLAGTGNEQYF.

The rearrangement uses TRBV7-9 and TRBJ2-1; no DNA is available, so the TRBD2 call from TCRdb remains unchecked. CDR1 and CDR2 from the germline V gene are SEHNR and FQNEAQ (reference sequence). The CDR3 loop spans 14 amino acids. The CDR3 reads CASSYRDSPREQFF.

The chain links TRBV5-1 to TRBJ2-7. This CDR3 comprises 13 residues. CDR1 is SGHRS and CDR2 is YFSETQ in the germline V gene. The CDR3 protein is CASSVAETYEQYF. Full variable domain (rest looked up from reference TRBV5-1 and TRBJ2-7): KAGVTQTPRYLIKTRGQQVTLSCSPISGHRSVSWYQQTPGQGLQFLFEYFSETQRNKGNFPGRFSGRQFSNSRSEMNVSTLELGDSALYLCASSVAETYEQYFGPGTRLTVT.

The chain carries TRBV6-2 or TRBV6-3 and TRBJ2-7; TCRdb lists TRBD2, though no DNA is available to test this call. Germline values: CDR1 MNHEY, CDR2 SVGEGT. The CDR3 runs 15 residues. The chain's CDR3 is CASSYDDGGTYEQYF.

This sequence joins TRBV7-9 and TRBJ2-7; the TRBD2 assignment by TCRdb is unverifiable without DNA. The germline gives CDR1 SEHNR, CDR2 FQNEAQ (reference sequence). This CDR3 spans 13 amino acids. The CDR3: CASSPAANNEQYF.

The rearrangement links TRBV7-9 to TRBJ2-7; the TRBD1 assignment by TCRdb is unverifiable without DNA. This CDR3 comprises 12 residues. Germline CDR1 is SEHNR and CDR2 is FQNEAQ (reference sequence). CDR3 in amino acids: CASSSEGVEQYF.

The chain uses TRBV6-2 or TRBV6-3 and TRBJ2-5. The CDR3 totals 14 residues. In germline, CDR1 is MNHEY, CDR2 SVGEGT. The CDR3 here is CASSPTGSRETQYF.

V is TRBV7-3 and J is TRBJ2-1; as DNA is missing, the TRBD2 call by TCRdb cannot be tested. In germline, CDR1 is SGHTA, CDR2 FQGTGA. The CDR3 contains 13 residues. The CDR3 region is CASRTSGSNEQFF.

The chain combines TRBV12-3 or TRBV12-4 with TRBJ2-7; the TRBD1 assignment by TCRdb is unverifiable without DNA. This CDR3 has 15 amino acids. The CDR3 region is CASSMGQGSSYEQYF.

The chain uses TRBV29-1 and TRBJ2-3; without DNA, the TCRdb call of TRBD1 cannot be checked. Germline CDR1 SQVTM, CDR2 ANQGSEA. This CDR3 is built from 12 residues. The CDR3 protein is CSGQGSTDTQYF.

The V gene is TRBV4-3, the J gene TRBJ2-3. In germline, CDR1 is LGHNA, CDR2 YSLEER. The CDR3 extends over 13 amino acids. This chain's CDR3 is CASSQGVVDTQYF.

The chain has TRBV20-1 and TRBJ2-7; TCRdb selects TRBD2, and the lack of DNA leaves this call unchecked. The CDR3 spans 13 residues. Germline V gene sequence: CDR1 DFQATT, CDR2 SNEGSKA (reference sequence). This CDR3 reads CSARAQREYEQYF.

The chain employs TRBV29-1 and TRBJ1-2; the TCRdb call, TRBD1, lacks DNA for checking. The germline V gene encodes CDR1 SQVTM and CDR2 ANQGSEA. The CDR3 runs 15 residues. CDR3 loop: CSVGADREDNYGYTF.

V and J are TRBV20-1 and TRBJ1-1. The CDR3 runs 13 residues. From germline, CDR1 is DFQATT and CDR2 SNEGSKA (reference sequence). The CDR3: CSARDKGNTEAFF.